Listed below are T cell receptor beta chains from one sample, sequenced in a study of blood T cell repertoires in COVID-19. TCRdb's table, derived via immunoSEQ multiplex PCR, lists solely in-frame clones and lacks some. The profile covers about 97,000 clones, with about 84% appearing a single time and about 4.4% taken by the ten largest. Sequenced material: peripheral blood. The source is a man in his 60s with acute or convalescent COVID-19. Both conserved end residues are part of each CDR3. The order of the fields is D gene, clone size, V gene, J gene, CDR3 protein, CDR3 DNA. The D gene is left open where the match is weak. Where a row states a size, it is once, few, many or the class of an expanded clone; other rows omit it.

>TRBD1|-|TRBV19|TRBJ2-5
CASSIVPGTGHETQYF
TGTGCCAGTAGTATAGTTCCCGGGACAGGGCACGAGACCCAGTACTTC
>TRBD2|-|TRBV27|TRBJ2-7
CASRSPTGGGREHPYEQYF
TGTGCCAGCAGATCCCCGACCGGGGGGGGGCGAGAACACCCCTACGAGCAGTACTTC
>-|-|TRBV19|TRBJ1-1
CASSISMNTEAFF
TGTGCCAGTAGTATTTCTATGAACACTGAAGCTTTCTTT
>-|few|TRBV5-1|TRBJ1-2
CASSTGQNYGYTF
TGCGCCAGCAGTACGGGACAAAACTATGGCTACACCTTC
>-|-|TRBV7-2|TRBJ1-1
CASSFLTVNTEAFF
TGTGCCAGCAGCTTTCTTACGGTGAACACTGAAGCTTTCTTT
>-|-|TRBV9|TRBJ1-1
CASSTQGYTEAFF
TGTGCCAGCAGCACCCAGGGGTACACTGAAGCTTTCTTT
>TRBD1|-|TRBV5-1|TRBJ2-1
CASSLDPDRAFFEQFF
TGCGCCAGCAGCTTGGATCCGGACAGGGCGTTTTTTGAGCAGTTCTTC
>-|-|TRBV7-9|TRBJ1-1
CASSLLAGRNTEAFF
TGTGCCAGCAGCTTATTGGCGGGGAGGAACACTGAAGCTTTCTTT
>-|-|TRBV18|TRBJ2-6
CASSPLRGAFSGANVLTF
TGTGCCAGCTCACCACTTAGGGGTGCCTTCTCTGGGGCCAACGTCCTGACTTTC
>TRBD1|-|TRBV10-3|TRBJ1-5
CAISDPGTGEWPQHF
TGTGCCATCAGTGATCCCGGGACAGGGGAATGGCCCCAGCATTTT
>-|-|TRBV11-2|TRBJ1-2
CASSLGGSRYGYTF
TGTGCCAGCAGCTTAGGAGGTTCCCGCTATGGCTACACCTTC
>-|-|TRBV5-4|TRBJ2-5
CASSSKTPIRYQETQYF
TGTGCCAGCAGCTCGAAAACCCCTATCAGGTACCAAGAGACCCAGTACTTC
>-|-|TRBV6-2/TRBV6-3|TRBJ2-7
CASSDTGDYEQYF
TGTGCCAGCAGCGACACCGGTGACTACGAGCAGTACTTC
>-|-|TRBV6-5|TRBJ1-1
CASSYTPNTEAFF
TGTGCCAGCAGTTACACTCCGAACACTGAAGCTTTCTTT
>-|-|TRBV11-3|TRBJ2-1
CASSRGTSQPFF
TGTGCCAGCAGCCGGGGGACCAGCCAACCGTTCTTC
>-|-|TRBV7-8|TRBJ1-2
CASSLEFGVNPLYGYTF
TGTGCCAGCAGCTTAGAATTCGGGGTTAATCCTTTATATGGCTACACCTTC
>TRBD2|-|TRBV5-1|TRBJ2-1
CASSPGLTSGSSYNEQFF
TGCGCCAGCAGCCCGGGACTTACTAGCGGGAGCTCCTACAATGAGCAGTTCTTC
>TRBD2|-|TRBV11-2|TRBJ2-5
CASSFAGVGETQYF
TGTGCCAGCAGCTTCGCGGGAGTCGGAGAGACCCAGTACTTC
>TRBD2|-|TRBV27|TRBJ2-7
CASSLSLASGSGEQYF
TGTGCCAGCAGTTTATCGTTGGCTAGCGGGAGTGGCGAGCAGTACTTC
>-|-|TRBV6-5|TRBJ1-5
CASRRQDGQPQHF
TGTGCCAGCAGAAGACAGGATGGCCAGCCCCAGCATTTT
>TRBD1|-|TRBV5-1|TRBJ2-5
CASSYGQGATRISGETQYF
TGCGCCAGCAGCTACGGACAGGGGGCGACTAGAATCAGCGGAGAGACCCAGTACTTC
>-|-|TRBV5-1|TRBJ1-1
CASSLAGPGEAFF
TGCGCCAGCAGCTTGGCCGGGCCAGGGGAAGCTTTCTTT
>-|-|TRBV28|TRBJ1-1
CASSLGSGRLNTEAFF
TGTGCCAGCAGTTTAGGTAGTGGGAGATTGAACACTGAAGCTTTCTTT
>TRBD1|-|TRBV10-3|TRBJ1-1
CAIRGLTGGTEAFF
TGTGCCATCAGGGGACTAACAGGGGGGACTGAAGCTTTCTTT
>TRBD1|-|TRBV7-8|TRBJ1-5
CASSVGQGGQPQHF
TGTGCCAGCAGCGTTGGACAGGGAGGACAGCCCCAGCATTTT
>-|-|TRBV5-6|TRBJ2-1
CASSLSFGEQFF
TGTGCCAGCAGCTTGAGCTTCGGTGAGCAGTTCTTC
>TRBD2|-|TRBV19|TRBJ2-2
CASSINSGMTGELFF
TGTGCCAGTAGTATCAATAGCGGGATGACCGGGGAGCTGTTTTTT
>TRBD2|-|TRBV28|TRBJ2-1
CASSLSGRGEQFF
TGTGCCAGCAGTTTGAGCGGGAGAGGTGAGCAGTTCTTC
>TRBD2|-|TRBV10-1|TRBJ2-1
CASSGSGISYNEQFF
TGCGCCAGCAGTGGGAGCGGGATCTCCTACAATGAGCAGTTCTTC
>-|-|TRBV6-2/TRBV6-3|TRBJ1-1
CASSYPPLQATTEAFF
TGTGCCAGCAGTTATCCGCCGCTTCAGGCCACCACTGAAGCTTTCTTT
>-|-|TRBV7-8|TRBJ1-4
CASSLVAEKLFF
TGTGCCAGCAGCTTAGTGGCAGAAAAACTGTTTTTT
>-|-|TRBV7-9|TRBJ1-6
CASSFSEEPNSPLHF
TGTGCCAGCAGCTTCAGCGAAGAACCCAATTCACCCCTCCACTTT
>TRBD1|-|TRBV4-1|TRBJ2-3
CASSQATGDSGDTQYF
TGCGCCAGCAGCCAGGCTACAGGGGATTCTGGAGATACGCAGTATTTT
>-|-|TRBV19|TRBJ1-4
CASSDRTNEKLFF
TGTGCCAGCTCGGACAGAACTAATGAAAAACTGTTTTTT
>TRBD1|-|TRBV27|TRBJ2-1
CASSYRGEQFF
TGTGCCAGCAGTTACAGGGGCGAGCAGTTCTTC
>-|-|TRBV5-5|TRBJ1-5
CASSLRENSNQPQHF
TGTGCCAGCAGCTTAAGGGAGAATAGCAATCAGCCCCAGCATTTT
>-|-|TRBV30|TRBJ1-1
CAWSREGNTEAFF
TGTGCCTGGAGTCGGGAGGGGAACACTGAAGCTTTCTTT
>-|-|TRBV30|TRBJ1-2
CAWSLWGPEGYTF
TGTGCCTGGAGCCTTTGGGGGCCAGAGGGCTACACCTTC
>-|-|TRBV3-1/TRBV3-2|TRBJ1-6
CASSQARGKDSPLHF
TGTGCCAGCAGCCAAGCACGGGGTAAGGATTCACCCCTCCACTTT
>-|-|TRBV3-1/TRBV3-2|TRBJ2-5
CASSQDTGRETQYF
TGTGCCAGCAGCCAAGATACAGGGCGAGAGACCCAGTACTTC
>TRBD2|-|TRBV24-1|TRBJ2-1
CATSDSRTSGIYNEQFF
TGTGCCACCAGTGATTCCCGGACTAGCGGAATCTACAATGAGCAGTTCTTC